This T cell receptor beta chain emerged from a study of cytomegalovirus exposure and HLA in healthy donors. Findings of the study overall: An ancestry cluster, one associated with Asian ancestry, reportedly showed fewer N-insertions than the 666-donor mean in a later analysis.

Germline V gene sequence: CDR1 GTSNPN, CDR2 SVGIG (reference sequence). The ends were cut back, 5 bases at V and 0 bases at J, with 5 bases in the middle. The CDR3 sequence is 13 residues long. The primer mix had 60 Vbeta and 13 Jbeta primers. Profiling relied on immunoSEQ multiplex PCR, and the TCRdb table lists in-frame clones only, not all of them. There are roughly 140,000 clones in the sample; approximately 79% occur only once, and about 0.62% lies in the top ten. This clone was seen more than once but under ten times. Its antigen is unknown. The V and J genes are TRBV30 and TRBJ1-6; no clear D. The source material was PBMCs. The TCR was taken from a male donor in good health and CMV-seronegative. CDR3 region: CAWANSYNSPLHF. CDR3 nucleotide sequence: TGTGCCTGGGCGAACTCCTATAATTCACCCCTCCACTTT.